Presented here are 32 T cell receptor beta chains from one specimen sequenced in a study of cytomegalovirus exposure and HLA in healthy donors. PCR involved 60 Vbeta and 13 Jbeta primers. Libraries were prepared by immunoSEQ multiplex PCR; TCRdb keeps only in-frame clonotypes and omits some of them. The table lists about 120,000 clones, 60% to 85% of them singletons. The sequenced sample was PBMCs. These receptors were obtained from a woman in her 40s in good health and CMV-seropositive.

CDR3 region: CASSEARLAGGYNEQFF. The CDR3 bases are TGTGCCAGCAGTGAAGCTAGACTAGCGGGGGGATACAATGAGCAGTTCTTC. The chain employs TRBV6-1 and TRBJ2-1; TRBD2 aligns across 13 bases. The CDR3 contains 17 residues. Losses at the gene ends were 0 bases for V and 4 bases for J; bases not matched to a gene: 3. The germline CDR1 and CDR2 sequences are MNHNS and SASEGT.

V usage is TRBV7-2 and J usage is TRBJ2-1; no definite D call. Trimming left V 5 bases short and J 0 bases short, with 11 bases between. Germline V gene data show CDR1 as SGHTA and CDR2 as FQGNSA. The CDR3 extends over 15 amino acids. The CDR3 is CASSGAPSSYNEQFF. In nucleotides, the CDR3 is TGTGCCAGCAGCGGAGCGCCGAGCTCCTACAATGAGCAGTTCTTC.

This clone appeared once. In DNA form, the CDR3 reads TGTGCCATCAGTGGGAGTAGTGCAGGGAATCAGCCCCAGCATTTT. Amino acids: CAISGSSAGNQPQHF. The J gene is TRBJ1-5, the V gene TRBV10-3, with D tentatively TRBD1 (5 bases). Trimming removed 4 bases at V and 4 bases at J, with 14 bases between. The germline gives CDR1 ENHRY, CDR2 SYGVKD. The CDR3 spans 15 residues.

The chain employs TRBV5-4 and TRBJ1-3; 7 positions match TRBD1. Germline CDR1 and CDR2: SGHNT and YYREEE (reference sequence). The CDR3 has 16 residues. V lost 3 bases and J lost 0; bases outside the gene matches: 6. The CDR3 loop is CASSSPGQASGNTIYF. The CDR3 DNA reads TGTGCCAGCAGCTCCCCCGGACAGGCCTCTGGAAACACCATATATTTT.

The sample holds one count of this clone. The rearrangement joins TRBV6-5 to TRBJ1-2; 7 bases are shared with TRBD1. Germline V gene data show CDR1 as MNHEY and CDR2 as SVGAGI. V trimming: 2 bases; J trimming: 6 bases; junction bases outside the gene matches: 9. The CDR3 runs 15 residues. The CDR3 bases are TGTGCCAGCAGTTACACTGATACCGGGACAGATGGCTACACCTTC. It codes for CASSYTDTGTDGYTF.

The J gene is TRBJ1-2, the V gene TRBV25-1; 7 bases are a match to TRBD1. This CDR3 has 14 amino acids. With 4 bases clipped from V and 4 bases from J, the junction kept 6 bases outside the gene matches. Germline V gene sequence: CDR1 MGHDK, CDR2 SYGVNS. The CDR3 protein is CASSGPDRIYGYTF. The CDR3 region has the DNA TGTGCCAGCAGTGGACCGGACAGGATCTATGGCTACACCTTC.

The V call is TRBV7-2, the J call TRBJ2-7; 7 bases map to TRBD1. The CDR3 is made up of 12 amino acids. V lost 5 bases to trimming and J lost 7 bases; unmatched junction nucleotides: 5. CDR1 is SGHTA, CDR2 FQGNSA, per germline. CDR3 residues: CASSTTGQEQYF. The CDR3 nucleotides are TGTGCCAGCAGCACGACAGGGCAAGAGCAGTACTTC.

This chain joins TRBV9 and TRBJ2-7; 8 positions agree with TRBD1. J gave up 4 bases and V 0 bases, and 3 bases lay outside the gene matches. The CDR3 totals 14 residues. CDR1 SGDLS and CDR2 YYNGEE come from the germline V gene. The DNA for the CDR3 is TGTGCCAGCAGCGTAGACCAGGGGGCTTACGAGCAGTACTTC. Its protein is CASSVDQGAYEQYF. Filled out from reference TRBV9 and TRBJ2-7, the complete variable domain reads DSGVTQTPKHLITATGQRVTLRCSPRSGDLSVYWYQQSLDQGLQFLIQYYNGEERAKGNILERFSAQQFPDLHSELNLSSLELGDSALYFCASSVDQGAYEQYFGPGTRLTVT.

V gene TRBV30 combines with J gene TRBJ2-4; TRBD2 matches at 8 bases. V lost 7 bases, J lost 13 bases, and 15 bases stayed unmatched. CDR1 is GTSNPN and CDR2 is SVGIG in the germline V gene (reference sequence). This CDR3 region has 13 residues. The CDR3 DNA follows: TGTGCCTCCCAGCGGGGGCCTTATAACGCACAGTACTTC. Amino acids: CASQRGPYNAQYF.

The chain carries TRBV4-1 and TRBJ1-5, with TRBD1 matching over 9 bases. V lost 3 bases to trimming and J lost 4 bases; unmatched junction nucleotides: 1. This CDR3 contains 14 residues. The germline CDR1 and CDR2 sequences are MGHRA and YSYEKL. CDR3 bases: TGCGCCAGCAGCCATGGACAGGGGAATCAGCCCCAGCATTTT. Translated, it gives CASSHGQGNQPQHF.

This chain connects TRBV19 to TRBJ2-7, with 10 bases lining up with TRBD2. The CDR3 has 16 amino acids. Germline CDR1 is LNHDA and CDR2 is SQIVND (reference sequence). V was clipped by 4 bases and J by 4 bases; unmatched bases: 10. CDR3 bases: TGTGCCAGTAGTACCCCCGAGCGGGGGGGCAGATACGAGCAGTACTTC. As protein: CASSTPERGGRYEQYF.

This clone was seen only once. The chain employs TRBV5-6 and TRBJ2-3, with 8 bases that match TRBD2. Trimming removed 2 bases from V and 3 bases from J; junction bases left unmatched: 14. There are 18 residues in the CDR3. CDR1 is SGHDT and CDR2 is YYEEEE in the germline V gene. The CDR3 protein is CASSLGRLSSGITDTQYF. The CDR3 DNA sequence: TGTGCCAGCAGCTTAGGCCGGTTGAGTAGCGGGATAACAGATACGCAGTATTTT.

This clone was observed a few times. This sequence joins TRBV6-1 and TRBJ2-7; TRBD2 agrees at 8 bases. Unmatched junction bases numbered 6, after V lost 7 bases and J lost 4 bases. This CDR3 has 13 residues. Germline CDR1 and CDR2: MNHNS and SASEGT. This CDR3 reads CASKRTSHYEQYF. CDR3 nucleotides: TGTGCCAGCAAGAGGACTAGCCATTACGAGCAGTACTTC.

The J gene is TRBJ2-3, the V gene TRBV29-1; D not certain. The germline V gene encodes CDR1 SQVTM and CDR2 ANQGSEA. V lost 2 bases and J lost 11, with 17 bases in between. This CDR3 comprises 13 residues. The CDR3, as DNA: TGCAGCGTTGAACCCGCCGCCGCTGCGAAGCAGTATTTT. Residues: CSVEPAAAAKQYF.

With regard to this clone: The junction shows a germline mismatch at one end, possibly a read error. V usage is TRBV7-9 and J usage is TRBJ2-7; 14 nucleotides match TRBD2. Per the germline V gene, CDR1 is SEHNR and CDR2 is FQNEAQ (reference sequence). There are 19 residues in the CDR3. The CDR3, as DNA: TGTTCCAGCAGCTTTTCGACTAGCGGGAGGGCCATCCCCTCCGCCGAGCAGTACTTC. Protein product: CSSSFSTSGRAIPSAEQYF.

The CDR3 region is CASSLGGGSSRNEQYF. Written as DNA, the CDR3 is TGTGCCAGCAGCTTAGGGGGAGGCAGTAGTCGGAACGAGCAGTACTTC. The genes are TRBV7-2 and TRBJ2-7, with D possibly matching TRBD2 (6 bases). Trimming removed 1 base from V and 5 bases from J, with 18 bases in between. The CDR3 sequence is 16 residues long. Germline CDR1 SGHTA, CDR2 FQGNSA.

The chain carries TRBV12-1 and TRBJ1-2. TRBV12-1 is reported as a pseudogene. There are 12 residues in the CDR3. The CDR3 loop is CARRGYAYGYTF. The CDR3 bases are TGTGCCAGACGAGGGTATGCCTATGGCTACACCTTC.

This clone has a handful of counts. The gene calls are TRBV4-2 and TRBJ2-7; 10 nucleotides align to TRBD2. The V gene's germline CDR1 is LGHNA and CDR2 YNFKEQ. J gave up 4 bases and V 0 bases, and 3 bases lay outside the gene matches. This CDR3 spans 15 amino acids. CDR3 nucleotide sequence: TGTGCCAGCAGCCAAGAAGCGGGAGGGTTATACGAGCAGTACTTC. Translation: CASSQEAGGLYEQYF.

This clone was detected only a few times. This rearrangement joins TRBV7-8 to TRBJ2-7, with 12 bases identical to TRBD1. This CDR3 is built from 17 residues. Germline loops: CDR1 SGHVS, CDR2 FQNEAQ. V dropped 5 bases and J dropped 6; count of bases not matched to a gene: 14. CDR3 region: CASSSRHPGQGASEQYF. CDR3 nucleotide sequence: TGTGCCAGCAGCAGTCGTCATCCGGGACAGGGGGCAAGCGAGCAGTACTTC.

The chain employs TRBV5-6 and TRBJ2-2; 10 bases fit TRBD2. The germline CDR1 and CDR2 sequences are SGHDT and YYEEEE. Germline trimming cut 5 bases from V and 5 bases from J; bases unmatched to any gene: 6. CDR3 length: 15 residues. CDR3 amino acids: CASRQAGGPTGELFF. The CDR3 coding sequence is TGTGCCAGCAGGCAAGCGGGGGGGCCGACCGGGGAGCTGTTTTTT.

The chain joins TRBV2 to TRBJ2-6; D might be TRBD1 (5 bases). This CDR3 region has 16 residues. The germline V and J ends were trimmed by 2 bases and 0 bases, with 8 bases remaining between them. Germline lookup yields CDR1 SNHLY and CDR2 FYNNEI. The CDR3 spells CASSETGISGANVLTF. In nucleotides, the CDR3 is TGTGCCAGCAGTGAAACAGGCATCTCTGGGGCCAACGTCCTGACTTTC.

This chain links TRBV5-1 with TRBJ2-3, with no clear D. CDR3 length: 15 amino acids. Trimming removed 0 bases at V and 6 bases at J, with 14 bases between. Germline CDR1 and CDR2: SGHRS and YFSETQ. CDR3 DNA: TGCGCCAGCAGCTTGGCCGGGTACCAGTGGGATACGCAGTATTTT. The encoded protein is CASSLAGYQWDTQYF.

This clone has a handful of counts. This chain's CDR3 is CASRGTGMLHTQYF. CDR3 coding DNA: TGTGCCAGCAGAGGGACAGGGATGCTGCATACGCAGTATTTT. The chain joins TRBV2 to TRBJ2-3, with 9 nucleotides matching TRBD1. Trimming took 6 bases from V and 7 from J; bases not matched to a gene: 8. The CDR3 sequence is 14 residues long. The germline CDR1 and CDR2 sequences are SNHLY and FYNNEI.

The CDR3 spells CASSLGGRAGEQFF. In nucleotides, the CDR3 is TGTGCCAGCAGTTTGGGGGGAAGGGCCGGGGAGCAGTTCTTC. The genes are TRBV27 and TRBJ2-1, with D perhaps matching TRBD2 (6 bases). The V gene lost 3 bases and the J gene lost 10 bases, with 16 bases spanning the gap. The germline gives CDR1 MNHEY, CDR2 SMNVEV (reference sequence). This CDR3 has 14 residues.

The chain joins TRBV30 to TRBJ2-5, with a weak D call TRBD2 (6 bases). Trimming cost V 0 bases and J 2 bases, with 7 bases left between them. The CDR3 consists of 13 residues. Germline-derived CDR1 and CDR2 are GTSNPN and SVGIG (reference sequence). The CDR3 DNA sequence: TGTGCCTGGAGTGTAGCGGGTCAAGAGACCCAGTACTTC. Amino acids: CAWSVAGQETQYF.

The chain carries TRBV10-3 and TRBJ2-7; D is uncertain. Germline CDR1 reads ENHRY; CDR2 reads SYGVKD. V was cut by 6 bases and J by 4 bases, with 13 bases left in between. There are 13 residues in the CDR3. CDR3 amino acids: CAISRDSVYEQYF. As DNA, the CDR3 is TGTGCCATCAGCCGCGATTCGGTTTACGAGCAGTACTTC.

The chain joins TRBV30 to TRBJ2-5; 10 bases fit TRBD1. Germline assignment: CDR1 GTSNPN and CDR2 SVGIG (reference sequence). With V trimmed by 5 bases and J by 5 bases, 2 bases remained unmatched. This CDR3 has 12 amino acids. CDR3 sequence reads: CAWGGQGETQYF. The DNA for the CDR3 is TGTGCCTGGGGGGGACAGGGGGAGACCCAGTACTTC.

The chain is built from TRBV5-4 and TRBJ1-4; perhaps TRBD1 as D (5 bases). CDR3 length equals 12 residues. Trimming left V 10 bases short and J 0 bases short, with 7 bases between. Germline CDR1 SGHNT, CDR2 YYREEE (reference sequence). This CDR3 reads CALGATNEKLFF. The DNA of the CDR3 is TGTGCCCTAGGGGCAACTAATGAAAAACTGTTTTTT.

The CDR3 region is CASSLGTSGVEQYF. The CDR3 nucleotides are TGTGCCAGCAGTTTGGGGACTAGCGGGGTCGAGCAGTACTTC. The rearrangement links TRBV27 to TRBJ2-7, with 13 bases aligning to TRBD2. Germline loops: CDR1 MNHEY, CDR2 SMNVEV (reference sequence). The CDR3 has 14 residues. Germline trimming cut 3 bases from V and 6 bases from J; bases unmatched to any gene: 2.

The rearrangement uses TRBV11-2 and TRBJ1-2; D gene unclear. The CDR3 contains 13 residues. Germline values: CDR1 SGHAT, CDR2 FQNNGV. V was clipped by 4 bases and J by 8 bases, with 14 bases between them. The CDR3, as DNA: TGTGCCAGCAGCTATGATGCCCGCGCCGGCTACACCTTC. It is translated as CASSYDARAGYTF.

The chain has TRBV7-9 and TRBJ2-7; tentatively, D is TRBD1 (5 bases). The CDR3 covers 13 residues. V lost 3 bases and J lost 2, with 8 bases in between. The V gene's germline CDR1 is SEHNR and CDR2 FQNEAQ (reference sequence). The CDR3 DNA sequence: TGTGCCAGCAGCTTTCAGGGCACCTACGAGCAGTACTTC. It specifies CASSFQGTYEQYF.

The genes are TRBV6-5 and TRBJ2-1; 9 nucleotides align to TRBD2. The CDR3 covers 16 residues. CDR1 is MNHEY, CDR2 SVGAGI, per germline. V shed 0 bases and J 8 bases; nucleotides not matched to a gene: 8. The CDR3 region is CASSYSGLAGRYEQFF. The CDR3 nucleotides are TGTGCCAGCAGTTACTCAGGCCTAGCGGGAAGGTATGAGCAGTTCTTC.